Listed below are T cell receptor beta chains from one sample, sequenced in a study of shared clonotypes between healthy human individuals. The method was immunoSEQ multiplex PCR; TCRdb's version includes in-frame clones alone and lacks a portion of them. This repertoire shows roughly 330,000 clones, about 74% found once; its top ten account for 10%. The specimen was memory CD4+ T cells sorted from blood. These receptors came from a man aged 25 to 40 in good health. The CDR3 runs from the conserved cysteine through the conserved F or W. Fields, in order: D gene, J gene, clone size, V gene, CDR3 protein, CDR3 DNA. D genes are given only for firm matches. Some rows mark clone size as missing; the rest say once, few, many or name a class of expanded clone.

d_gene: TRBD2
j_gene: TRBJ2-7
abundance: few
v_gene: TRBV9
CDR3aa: CASSVDPSGGGEQYF
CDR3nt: TGTGCCAGCAGCGTAGACCCTAGCGGGGGAGGGGAGCAGTACTTC

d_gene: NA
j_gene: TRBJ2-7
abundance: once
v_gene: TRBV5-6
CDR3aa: CASSLSLGTRSYEQYF
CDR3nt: TGTGCCAGCAGCTTATCACTCGGGACCCGGTCGTACGAGCAGTACTTC

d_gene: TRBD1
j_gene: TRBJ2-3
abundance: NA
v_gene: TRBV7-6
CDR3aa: CASSRSGGLTDTQYF
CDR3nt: TGTGCCAGCAGTCGATCAGGGGGCCTCACAGATACGCAGTATTTT

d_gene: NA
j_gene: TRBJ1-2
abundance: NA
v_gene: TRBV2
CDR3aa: CALTGGNYGYTF
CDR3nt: TGTGCCCTAACTGGGGGGAACTATGGCTACACCTTC

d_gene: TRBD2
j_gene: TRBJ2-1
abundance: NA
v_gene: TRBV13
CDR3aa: CASSQAASGGEEVF
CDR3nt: TGTGCCAGCAGCCAGGCCGCTAGCGGGGGGGAGGAGGTCTTC

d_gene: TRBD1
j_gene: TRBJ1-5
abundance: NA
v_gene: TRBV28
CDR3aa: CASTLGSRGEFSNQPQHF
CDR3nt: TGTGCCAGCACCCTAGGGTCCAGGGGGGAATTTAGCAATCAGCCCCAGCATTTT

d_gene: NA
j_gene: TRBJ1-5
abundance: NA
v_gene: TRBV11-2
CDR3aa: CASSLDLVWSQPQHF
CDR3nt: TGTGCCAGCAGCTTAGATCTGGTCTGGAGTCAGCCCCAGCATTTT

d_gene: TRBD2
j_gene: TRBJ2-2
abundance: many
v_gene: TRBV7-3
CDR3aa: CASSLTSGGPGELFF
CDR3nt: TGTGCCAGCAGCTTAACGAGCGGGGGACCCGGGGAGCTGTTTTTT

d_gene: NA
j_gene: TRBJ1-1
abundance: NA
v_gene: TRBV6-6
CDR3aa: CASSWGHPNTEAFF
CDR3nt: TGTGCCAGCAGCTGGGGACACCCGAACACTGAAGCTTTCTTT

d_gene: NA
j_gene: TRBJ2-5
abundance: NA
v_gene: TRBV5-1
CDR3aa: CASSEPGGGETQYF
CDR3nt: TGCGCCAGCAGCGAACCGGGTGGGGGAGAGACCCAGTACTTC

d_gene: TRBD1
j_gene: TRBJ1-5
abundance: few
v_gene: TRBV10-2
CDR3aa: CASRNQGGNQPQHF
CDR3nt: TGCGCCAGCAGAAATCAGGGGGGCAATCAGCCCCAGCATTTT

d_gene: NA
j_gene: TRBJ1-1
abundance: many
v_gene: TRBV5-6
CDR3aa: CASSGGWPRMNTEAFF
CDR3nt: TGTGCCAGCAGCGGGGGCTGGCCGAGAATGAACACTGAAGCTTTCTTT

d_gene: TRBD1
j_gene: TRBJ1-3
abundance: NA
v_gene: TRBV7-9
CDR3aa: CASSNSGTGYRNTIYF
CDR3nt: TGTGCCAGCAGCAACTCCGGGACAGGGTATAGAAACACCATATATTTT

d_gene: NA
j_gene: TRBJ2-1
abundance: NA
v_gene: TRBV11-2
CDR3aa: CASSLVGQVGNEQFF
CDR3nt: TGTGCCAGCAGCTTAGTTGGGCAAGTCGGAAATGAGCAGTTCTTC

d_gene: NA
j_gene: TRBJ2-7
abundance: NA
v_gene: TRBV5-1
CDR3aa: CASSLVGGITYEQYF
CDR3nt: TGCGCCAGCAGCTTGGTGGGCGGGATTACCTACGAGCAGTACTTC

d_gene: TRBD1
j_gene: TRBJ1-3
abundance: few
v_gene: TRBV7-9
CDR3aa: CASTHTGDAGNTIYF
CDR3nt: TGTGCCAGCACACATACAGGGGACGCCGGAAACACCATATATTTT

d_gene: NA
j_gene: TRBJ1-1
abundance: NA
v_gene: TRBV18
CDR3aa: CASSEGGAMNTEAFF
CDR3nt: TGTGCCAGCTCCGAGGGGGGAGCCATGAACACTGAAGCTTTCTTT

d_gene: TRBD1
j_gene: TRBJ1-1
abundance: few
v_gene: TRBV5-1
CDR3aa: CASSLGTGHNTEAFF
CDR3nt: TGCGCCAGCAGCTTAGGGACAGGTCACAACACTGAAGCTTTCTTT

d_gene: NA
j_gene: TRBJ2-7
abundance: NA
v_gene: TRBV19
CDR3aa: CASSSPYEQYF
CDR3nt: TGTGCCAGTAGTTCCCCTTACGAGCAGTACTTC

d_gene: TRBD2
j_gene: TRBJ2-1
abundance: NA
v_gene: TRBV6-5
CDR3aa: CASSSLAGAGNEQFF
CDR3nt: TGTGCCAGCAGTTCACTAGCGGGAGCAGGTAATGAGCAGTTCTTC

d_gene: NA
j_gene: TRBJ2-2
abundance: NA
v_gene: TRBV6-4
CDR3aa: CASSERPALPGELFF
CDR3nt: TGTGCCAGCAGTGAGCGTCCAGCACTACCCGGGGAGCTGTTTTTT

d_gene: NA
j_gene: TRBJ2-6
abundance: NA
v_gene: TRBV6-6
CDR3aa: CASGYGTSGANVLTF
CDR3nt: TGTGCCAGCGGGTACGGGACCTCTGGGGCCAACGTCCTGACTTTC

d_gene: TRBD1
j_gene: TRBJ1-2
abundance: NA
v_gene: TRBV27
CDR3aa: CASISSGGGGYTF
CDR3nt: TGTGCCAGCATCTCATCAGGGGGGGGAGGCTACACCTTC

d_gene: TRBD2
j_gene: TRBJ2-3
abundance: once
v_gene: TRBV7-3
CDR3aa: CASSLGLAGTDTQYF
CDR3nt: TGTGCCAGCAGCTTGGGGCTAGCGGGCACAGATACGCAGTATTTT

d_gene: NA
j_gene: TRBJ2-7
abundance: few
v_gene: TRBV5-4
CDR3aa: CASRSWGVGTYEQYF
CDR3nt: TGTGCCAGCAGGAGCTGGGGGGTTGGAACCTACGAGCAGTACTTC

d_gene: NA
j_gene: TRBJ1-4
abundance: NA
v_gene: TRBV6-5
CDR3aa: CASSYTGVTNEKLFF
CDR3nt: TGTGCCAGCAGTTACACCGGGGTAACTAATGAAAAACTGTTTTTT

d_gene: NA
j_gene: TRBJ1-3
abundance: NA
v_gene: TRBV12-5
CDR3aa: CASGKGSSGNTIYF
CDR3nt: TGTGCTAGTGGCAAAGGGAGTTCTGGAAACACCATATATTTT

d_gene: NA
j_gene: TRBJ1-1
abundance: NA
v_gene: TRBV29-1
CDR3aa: CSTVATPGAFF
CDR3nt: TGCAGTACCGTGGCGACCCCTGGGGCTTTCTTT

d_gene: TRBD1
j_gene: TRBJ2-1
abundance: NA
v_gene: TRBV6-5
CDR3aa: CASLGTGSYNEQFF
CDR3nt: TGTGCCAGCTTAGGGACAGGCTCCTACAATGAGCAGTTCTTC

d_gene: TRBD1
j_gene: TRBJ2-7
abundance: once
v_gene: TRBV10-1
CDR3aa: CANNCRDRKAYEQYF
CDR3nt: TGCGCCAACAACTGCCGGGACAGGAAAGCCTACGAGCAGTACTTC

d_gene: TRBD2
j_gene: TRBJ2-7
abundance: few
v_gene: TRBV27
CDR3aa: CATSTSGFYEQYF
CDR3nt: TGTGCCACCTCGACTAGCGGGTTCTACGAGCAGTACTTC

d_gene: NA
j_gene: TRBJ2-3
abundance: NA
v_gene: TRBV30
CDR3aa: CAWNDATDTQYF
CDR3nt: TGTGCCTGGAATGATGCGACAGATACGCAGTATTTT

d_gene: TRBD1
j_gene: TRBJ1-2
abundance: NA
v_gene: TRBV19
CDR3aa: CASSSGQGNFDGYTF
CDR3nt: TGTGCCAGTAGCAGCGGACAGGGAAACTTTGATGGCTACACCTTC

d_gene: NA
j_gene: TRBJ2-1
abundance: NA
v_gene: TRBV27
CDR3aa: CASSLRTVPEQFF
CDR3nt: TGTGCCAGCAGTCTCCGGACGGTTCCGGAGCAGTTCTTC

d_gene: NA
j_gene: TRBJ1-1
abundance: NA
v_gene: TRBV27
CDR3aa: CASSLSGIAEAFF
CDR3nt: TGTGCCAGCAGTTTATCGGGGATCGCTGAAGCTTTCTTT

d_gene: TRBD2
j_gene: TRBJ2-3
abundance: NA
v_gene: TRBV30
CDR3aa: CAWSVRGLAGTDTQYF
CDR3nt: TGTGCCTGGAGTGTCCGGGGACTAGCCGGCACAGATACGCAGTATTTT

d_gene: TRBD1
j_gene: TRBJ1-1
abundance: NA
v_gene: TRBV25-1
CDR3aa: CASAAQGGTEAFF
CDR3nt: TGTGCCAGCGCGGCGCAGGGGGGGACTGAAGCTTTCTTT

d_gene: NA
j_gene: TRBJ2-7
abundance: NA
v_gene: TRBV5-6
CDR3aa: CASSLDPRSSYEQYF
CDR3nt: TGTGCCAGCAGCTTGGATCCCAGGAGCTCCTACGAGCAGTACTTC

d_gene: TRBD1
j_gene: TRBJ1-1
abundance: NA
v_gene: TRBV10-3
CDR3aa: CATAGGGNTEAFF
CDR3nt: TGTGCCACCGCAGGGGGTGGGAACACTGAAGCTTTCTTT

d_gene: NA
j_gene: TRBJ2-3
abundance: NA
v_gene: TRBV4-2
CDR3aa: CASSQDTSTDTQYF
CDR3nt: TGTGCCAGCAGCCAAGATACAAGCACAGATACGCAGTATTTT

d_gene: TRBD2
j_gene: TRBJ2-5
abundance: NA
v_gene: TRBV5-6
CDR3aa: CASSFFLAGYQETQYF
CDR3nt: TGTGCCAGCAGCTTTTTTCTAGCGGGGTACCAAGAGACCCAGTACTTC